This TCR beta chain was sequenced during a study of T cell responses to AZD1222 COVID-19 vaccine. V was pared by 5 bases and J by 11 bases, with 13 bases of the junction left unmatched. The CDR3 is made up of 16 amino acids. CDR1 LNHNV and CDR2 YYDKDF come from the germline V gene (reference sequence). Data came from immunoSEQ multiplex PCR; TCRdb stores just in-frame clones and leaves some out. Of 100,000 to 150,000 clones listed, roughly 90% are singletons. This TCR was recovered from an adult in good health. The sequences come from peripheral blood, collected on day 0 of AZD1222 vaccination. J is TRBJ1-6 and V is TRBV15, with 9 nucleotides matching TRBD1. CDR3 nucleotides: TGTGCCACCAGCCCCCTAGAGGGACAGGGCTCCGCACCCCTCCACTTT. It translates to CATSPLEGQGSAPLHF.